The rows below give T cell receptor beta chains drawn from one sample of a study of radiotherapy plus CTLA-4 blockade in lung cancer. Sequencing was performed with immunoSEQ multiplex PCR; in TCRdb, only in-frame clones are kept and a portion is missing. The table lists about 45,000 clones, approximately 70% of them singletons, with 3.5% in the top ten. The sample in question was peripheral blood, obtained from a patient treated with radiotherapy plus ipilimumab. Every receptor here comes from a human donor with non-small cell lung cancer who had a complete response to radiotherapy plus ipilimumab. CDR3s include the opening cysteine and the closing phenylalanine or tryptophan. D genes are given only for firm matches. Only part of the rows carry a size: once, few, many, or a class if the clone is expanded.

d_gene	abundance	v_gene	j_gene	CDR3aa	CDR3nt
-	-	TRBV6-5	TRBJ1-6	CASSPGRERVSPLHF	TGTGCCAGCAGCCCTGGACGGGAGAGGGTTTCACCCCTCCACTTT
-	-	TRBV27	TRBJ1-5	CASSLRNQPQHF	TGTGCCAGCAGTTTGCGGAATCAGCCCCAGCATTTT
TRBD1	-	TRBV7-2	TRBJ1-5	CASSRRDRDSNQPQHF	TGTGCCAGCAGCCGCCGGGACAGGGATAGCAATCAGCCCCAGCATTTT
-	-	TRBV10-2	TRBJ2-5	CASSYRDIRTETQYF	TGCGCCAGCAGTTACCGGGACATCAGAACGGAGACCCAGTACTTC
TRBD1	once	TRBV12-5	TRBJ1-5	CASGSGQGTVQPQHF	TGTGCTAGTGGTTCAGGACAGGGGACGGTTCAGCCCCAGCATTTT
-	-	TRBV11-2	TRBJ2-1	CASSFVGANEQFF	TGTGCCAGCAGCTTTGTGGGGGCCAATGAGCAGTTCTTC
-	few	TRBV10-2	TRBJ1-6	CATSSWGLLTNSPLHF	TGCGCCACCTCCTCATGGGGGCTTCTTACTAATTCACCCCTCCACTTT
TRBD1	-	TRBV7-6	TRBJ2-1	CASSLEATGFYEQFF	TGTGCCAGCAGCTTAGAGGCGACAGGGTTCTATGAGCAGTTCTTC
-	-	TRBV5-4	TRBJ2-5	CASRYNQETQYF	TGTGCCAGCAGGTATAACCAAGAGACCCAGTACTTC
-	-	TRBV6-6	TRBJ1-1	CASSVTGMNTEAFF	TGTGCCAGCAGTGTTACGGGGATGAACACTGAAGCTTTCTTT
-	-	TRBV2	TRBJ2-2	CATSGDFNTGELFF	TGTGCCACCTCGGGAGACTTTAACACCGGGGAGCTGTTTTTT
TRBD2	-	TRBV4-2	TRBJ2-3	CASSQGTSGGLAQYF	TGTGCCAGCAGCCAGGGTACTAGCGGGGGGCTAGCGCAGTATTTT
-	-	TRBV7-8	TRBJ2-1	CASSYRHRENYNEQFF	TGTGCCAGCAGTTACCGACACAGGGAAAACTACAATGAGCAGTTCTTC
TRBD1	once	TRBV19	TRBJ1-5	CASSAPTGTGGQPQHF	TGTGCCAGTAGTGCCCCTACAGGGACAGGCGGGCAGCCCCAGCATTTT
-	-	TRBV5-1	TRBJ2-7	CASSLDQGTYEQYF	TGCGCCAGCAGCTTGGATCAGGGTACCTACGAGCAGTACTTC
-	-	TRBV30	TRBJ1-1	CAWNPTGLGNTEAFF	TGTGCCTGGAATCCTACCGGACTGGGAAACACTGAAGCTTTCTTT
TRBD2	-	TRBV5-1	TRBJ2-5	CASSLELAGQETQYF	TGCGCCAGCAGCTTGGAGCTAGCGGGCCAAGAGACCCAGTACTTC
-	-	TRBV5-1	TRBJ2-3	CASSLAPGGTDTQYF	TGCGCCAGCAGCTTGGCCCCAGGGGGCACAGATACGCAGTATTTT
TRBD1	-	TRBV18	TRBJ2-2	CASSPLGQGNTGELFF	TGTGCCAGCTCACCGCTGGGACAGGGGAACACCGGGGAGCTGTTTTTT
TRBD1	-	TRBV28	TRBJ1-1	CASSSTGEASTEAFF	TGTGCCAGCAGTTCGACAGGGGAGGCGAGCACTGAAGCTTTCTTT
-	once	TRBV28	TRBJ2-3	CAIGAKDTQYF	TGTGCCATAGGGGCGAAAGATACGCAGTATTTT
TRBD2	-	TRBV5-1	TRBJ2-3	CASSLDGLGTDTQYF	TGCGCCAGCAGCTTAGATGGACTAGGCACAGATACGCAGTATTTT
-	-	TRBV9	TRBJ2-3	CASSVVGVGDTQYF	TGTGCCAGCAGCGTAGTAGGGGTGGGGGATACGCAGTATTTT
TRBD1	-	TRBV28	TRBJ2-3	CASSSESRQGNTQYF	TGTGCCAGCAGTTCCGAATCCAGACAGGGAAATACGCAGTATTTT
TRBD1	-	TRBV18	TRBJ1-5	CASSPGTGLDQPQHF	TGTGCCAGCTCACCCGGGACAGGGTTGGATCAGCCCCAGCATTTT
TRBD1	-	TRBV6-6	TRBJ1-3	CASSYGLGRGENTIYF	TGTGCCAGCAGTTACGGGCTTGGCAGGGGGGAAAACACCATATATTTT
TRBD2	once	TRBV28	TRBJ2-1	CASKGLAGGSAYNEQFF	TGTGCCAGCAAAGGTCTAGCGGGGGGTTCGGCCTACAATGAGCAGTTCTTC
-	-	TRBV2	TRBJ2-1	CASKAGLYNEQFF	TGTGCCAGCAAGGCGGGACTCTACAATGAGCAGTTCTTC
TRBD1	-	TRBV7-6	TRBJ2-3	CASSPNRGRGDTQYF	TGTGCCAGCAGCCCTAACAGGGGGCGCGGAGATACGCAGTATTTT
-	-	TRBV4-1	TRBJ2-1	CASSQAPSDVGEQFF	TGCGCCAGCAGCCAAGCCCCTAGCGATGTTGGTGAGCAGTTCTTC
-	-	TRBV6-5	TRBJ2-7	CASSYSGQSTYEQYF	TGTGCCAGCAGTTACTCGGGGCAGTCGACCTACGAGCAGTACTTC
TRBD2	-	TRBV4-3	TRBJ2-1	CASSQDLPSGGRRSSYNEQFF	TGCGCCAGCAGCCAAGATCTTCCTAGCGGGGGGCGCAGAAGCTCCTACAATGAGCAGTTCTTC
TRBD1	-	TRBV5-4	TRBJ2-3	CASSSRTGTGYPDTQYF	TGTGCCAGCAGCTCGAGGACCGGGACAGGGTACCCAGATACGCAGTATTTT
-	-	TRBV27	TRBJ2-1	CASSLRRMIAYNEQFF	TGTGCCAGCAGTTTGCGGCGGATGATAGCCTACAATGAGCAGTTCTTC
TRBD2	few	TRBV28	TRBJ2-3	CASSSPSGGGTDTQYF	TGTGCCAGCAGCTCCCCAAGCGGGGGGGGAACAGATACGCAGTATTTT
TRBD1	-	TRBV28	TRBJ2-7	CASSLDRGPFSTDAYF	TGTGCCAGCAGTTTAGACAGGGGGCCCTTCTCTACGGACGCGTACTTC
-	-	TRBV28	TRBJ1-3	CASSLSYSSGNTIYF	TGTGCCAGCAGTTTATCGTACAGCTCTGGAAACACCATATATTTT
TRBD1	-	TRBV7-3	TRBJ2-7	CASSPSPGQGYEQYF	TGTGCCAGCAGCCCCAGCCCGGGACAGGGCTACGAGCAGTACTTC
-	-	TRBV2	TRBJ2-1	CASREGRSSYNEQFF	TGTGCCAGCAGGGAGGGGCGGAGCTCCTACAATGAGCAGTTCTTC
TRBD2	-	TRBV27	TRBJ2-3	CASSRLAVDSTDTQYF	TGTGCCAGCAGCAGACTAGCGGTAGATAGCACAGATACGCAGTATTTT
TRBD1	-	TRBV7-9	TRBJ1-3	CASSSGQGVWDSGNTIYF	TGTGCCAGCAGTTCGGGACAGGGGGTTTGGGACTCTGGAAACACCATATATTTT
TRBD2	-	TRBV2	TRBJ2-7	CASSEKLTSGPSSHEQYF	TGTGCCAGCAGTGAAAAGTTGACTAGCGGGCCTTCCTCCCACGAGCAGTACTTC
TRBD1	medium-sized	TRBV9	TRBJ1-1	CASSVSDRGPEAFF	TGTGCCAGCAGCGTGTCCGACAGGGGTCCCGAAGCTTTCTTT
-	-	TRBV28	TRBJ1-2	CASSPGGQSYGYTF	TGTGCCAGCAGCCCCGGGGGTCAGTCATATGGCTACACCTTC
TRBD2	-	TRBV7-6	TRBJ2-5	CASSPRRGGALQETQYF	TGTGCCAGCAGCCCTCGGCGGGGGGGCGCCCTCCAAGAGACCCAGTACTTC
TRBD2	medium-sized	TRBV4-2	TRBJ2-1	CASSLGLAGLYEQFF	TGTGCCAGCAGCCTAGGACTAGCGGGACTTTATGAGCAGTTCTTC
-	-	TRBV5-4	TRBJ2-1	CASSLQGPIYNEQFF	TGTGCCAGCAGCTTGCAGGGGCCCATCTACAATGAGCAGTTCTTC
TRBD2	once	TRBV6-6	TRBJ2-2	CASTRLAGANTGELFF	TGTGCCAGCACCAGACTAGCGGGAGCGAACACCGGGGAGCTGTTTTTT
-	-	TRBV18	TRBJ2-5	CASSPSAETQYF	TGTGCCAGCTCACCCTCCGCGGAGACCCAGTACTTC
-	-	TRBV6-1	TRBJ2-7	CASSEFGGSSYEQYF	TGTGCCAGCAGTGAATTCGGGGGAAGCTCCTACGAGCAGTACTTC
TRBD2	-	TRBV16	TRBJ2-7	CASSQYGRSLYEQYF	TGTGCCAGCAGCCAATACGGGAGGTCGCTCTACGAGCAGTACTTC
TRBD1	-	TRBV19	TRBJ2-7	CASSIWDRDHEQYF	TGTGCCAGTAGTATTTGGGACAGGGACCACGAGCAGTACTTC
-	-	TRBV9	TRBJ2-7	CASSGPQGSGSYEQYF	TGTGCCAGCAGCGGACCACAGGGTTCGGGCTCCTACGAGCAGTACTTC
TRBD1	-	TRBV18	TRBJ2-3	CASSPLRWGTDPDTQYF	TGTGCCAGCTCACCACTGCGTTGGGGGACAGACCCAGATACGCAGTATTTT